This is a list of T cell receptor beta chains from one sample in a study of blood T cell repertoires in COVID-19. The protocol was immunoSEQ multiplex PCR, while the TCRdb copy is restricted to in-frame clones and leaves out a portion. The sample shows some 240,000 clones, 75% to 85% of them seen only once. Sequenced sample: peripheral blood. The receptors were sampled from a woman in her seventies with COVID-19, enrolled during active disease. Each CDR3 is given with its conserved first and last residue. D genes are given only for firm matches. Clone size is shown for a subset of rows, as once, few, many or a class of expanded clone.

clone_size j_call d_call v_call cdr3_aa cdr3_nt
NA TRBJ1-3 NA TRBV3-1/TRBV3-2 CASSQGGRVFDTIYF TGTGCCAGCAGCCAAGGCGGAAGAGTCTTCGACACCATATATTTT
NA TRBJ2-4 NA TRBV2 CASSRQENIQYF TGTGCCAGCAGTAGGCAGGAAAACATTCAGTACTTC
NA TRBJ2-3 TRBD2 TRBV7-9 CASSLVALAGVQERHTQYF TGTGCCAGCAGCTTAGTAGCTTTAGCGGGAGTTCAGGAGAGACATACGCAGTATTTT
NA TRBJ1-2 NA TRBV5-4 CASSLGTANYGYTF TGTGCCAGCAGCTTGGGTACAGCTAACTATGGCTACACCTTC
NA TRBJ2-7 NA TRBV25-1 CASSDAGVYEQYF TGTGCCAGCAGTGATGCAGGGGTCTACGAGCAGTACTTC
NA TRBJ1-1 TRBD1 TRBV18 CASSPLTPGQGNTEAFF TGTGCCAGCTCACCACTTACACCGGGACAGGGGAACACTGAAGCTTTCTTT
NA TRBJ2-2 NA TRBV27 CASSFGGAGELFF TGTGCCAGCAGTTTCGGGGGAGCCGGGGAGCTGTTTTTT
NA TRBJ1-1 NA TRBV18 CASSPLQQNTEAFF TGTGCCAGCTCACCATTACAGCAGAACACTGAAGCTTTCTTT
NA TRBJ1-2 NA TRBV30 CAWSFRSDSLYTF TGTGCCTGGAGTTTTAGGTCGGACAGCCTCTACACCTTC
NA TRBJ1-5 NA TRBV10-3 CAISESHGSGAGVQPQHF TGTGCCATCAGTGAGTCACACGGTTCCGGGGCAGGGGTTCAGCCCCAGCATTTT
NA TRBJ2-5 TRBD1 TRBV12-3/TRBV12-4 CASSWDRGETQYF TGTGCCAGCAGTTGGGACAGGGGGGAGACCCAGTACTTC
NA TRBJ1-3 NA TRBV5-6 CASSLFRGTIYF TGTGCCAGCAGCTTGTTTCGAGGCACCATATATTTT
once TRBJ1-2 TRBD1 TRBV6-1 CASSESDRDYGYTF TGTGCCAGCAGTGAATCGGACAGGGACTATGGCTACACCTTC
NA TRBJ1-1 TRBD1 TRBV5-5 CASSSRTGWNTEAFF TGTGCCAGCAGCTCGCGGACAGGGTGGAACACTGAAGCTTTCTTT
NA TRBJ1-4 NA TRBV27 CASSSRWGENEKLFF TGTGCCAGCAGCTCCCGCTGGGGGGAGAATGAAAAACTGTTTTTT
NA TRBJ1-1 NA TRBV11-3 CASSLEQLTEAFF TGTGCCAGCAGCTTAGAACAGCTCACTGAAGCTTTCTTT
NA TRBJ1-1 TRBD1 TRBV5-4 CASSFPGQLMNTEAFF TGTGCCAGCAGCTTTCCGGGACAGCTCATGAACACTGAAGCTTTCTTT
few TRBJ2-5 NA TRBV27 CATRGGVGETQYF TGTGCCACCCGAGGGGGAGTTGGAGAGACCCAGTACTTC
NA TRBJ2-5 NA TRBV21-1 CASSKGGQGHQETQYF TGTGCCAGCAGCAAAGGGGGACAGGGTCACCAAGAGACCCAGTACTTC
NA TRBJ1-5 NA TRBV29-1 CSVLTGAGNQPQHF TGCAGCGTTCTGACAGGAGCAGGGAATCAGCCCCAGCATTTT
NA TRBJ1-1 NA TRBV19 CASSIIGSGAYTEAFF TGTGCCAGTAGTATTATTGGGTCAGGGGCTTACACTGAAGCTTTCTTT
many TRBJ2-5 NA TRBV29-1 CSVESAKQVFTETQYF TGCAGCGTTGAATCTGCAAAGCAAGTATTCACAGAGACCCAGTACTTC
NA TRBJ2-7 TRBD1 TRBV13 CASSLGLSTWDRAPYEQYF TGTGCCAGCAGCTTAGGCCTTTCGACTTGGGACAGGGCCCCCTACGAGCAGTACTTC
NA TRBJ2-2 NA TRBV27 CASSLKNWQRSGELFF TGTGCCAGCAGTTTAAAAAATTGGCAGAGGTCCGGGGAGCTGTTTTTT
NA TRBJ1-2 TRBD1 TRBV6-5 CATTGQNYGYTF TGTGCCACCACGGGACAGAACTATGGCTACACCTTC
NA TRBJ1-1 NA TRBV5-8 CASSFMTDTEAFF TGTGCCAGCAGCTTTATGACAGACACTGAAGCTTTCTTT
once TRBJ2-1 TRBD1 TRBV5-1 CASSLGGQGRNEQFF TGCGCCAGCAGCTTGGGGGGACAGGGGCGCAATGAGCAGTTCTTC
NA TRBJ2-1 TRBD2 TRBV19 CASSGGEQFF TGTGCCAGTTCGGGAGGTGAGCAGTTCTTC
NA TRBJ2-7 TRBD1 TRBV7-8 CASSPGTQGEQYF TGTGCCAGCAGCCCCGGGACACAGGGGGAGCAGTACTTC
NA TRBJ2-7 TRBD1 TRBV12-5 CASGLGDRVIVVF TGTGCTAGTGGTTTGGGGGACAGGGTAATAGTGGTCTTC
NA TRBJ2-3 NA TRBV9 CASSVGHLIDTQYF TGTGCCAGCAGCGTTGGACATCTGATAGATACGCAGTATTTT
few TRBJ2-2 TRBD2 TRBV9 CASTPASGVLSNTGELFF TGTGCCAGCACCCCCGCTAGCGGGGTACTTTCGAACACCGGGGAGCTGTTTTTT
NA TRBJ1-5 TRBD1 TRBV4-3 CASSQDWTGGQPQHF TGCGCCAGCAGCCAAGATTGGACAGGGGGGCAGCCCCAGCATTTT
NA TRBJ1-2 NA TRBV5-4 CASSFGGGGAESNYGYTF TGTGCCAGCAGCTTTGGGGGGGGTGGGGCAGAGTCTAACTATGGCTACACCTTC
few TRBJ2-1 NA TRBV12-2 CASRYINRSYNEQFF TGTGCAAGTCGCTATATTAATCGCTCCTACAATGAGCAGTTCTTC
NA TRBJ2-3 TRBD2 TRBV13 CASRPGVAGGPDTQYF TGTGCCAGCAGGCCTGGGGTAGCGGGAGGGCCAGATACGCAGTATTTT
once TRBJ2-1 NA TRBV2 CASSVYQGRWDNEQFF TGTGCCAGCAGTGTATACCAGGGCCGGTGGGACAATGAGCAGTTCTTC
NA TRBJ1-1 TRBD1 TRBV6-4 CASSRDSYTEAFF TGTGCCAGCAGCCGGGACAGTTACACTGAAGCTTTCTTT